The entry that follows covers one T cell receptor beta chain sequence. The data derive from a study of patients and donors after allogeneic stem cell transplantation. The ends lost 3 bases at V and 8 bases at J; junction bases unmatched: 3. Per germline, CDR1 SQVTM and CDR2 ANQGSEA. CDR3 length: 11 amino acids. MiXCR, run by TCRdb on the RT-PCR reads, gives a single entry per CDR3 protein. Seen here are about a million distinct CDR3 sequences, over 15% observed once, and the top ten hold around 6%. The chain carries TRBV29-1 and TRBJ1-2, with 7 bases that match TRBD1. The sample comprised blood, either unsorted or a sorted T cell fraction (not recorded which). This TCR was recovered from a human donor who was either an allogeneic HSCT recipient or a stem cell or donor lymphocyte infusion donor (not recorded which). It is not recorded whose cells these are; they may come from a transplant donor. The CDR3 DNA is TGCAGCGTTGAGGACAGGATGGGCTACACCTTC. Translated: CSVEDRMGYTF.